These T cell receptor beta chains were read from a single sample in a study of control samples from healthy donors and cancer patients. The data were produced by immunoSEQ multiplex PCR, yet TCRdb's version contains in-frame clones alone and is incomplete. This repertoire shows about 170,000 clones, 70% to 90% found once; its top ten account for 12%. The sequenced sample consisted of blood. The receptors were sampled from a man between 25 and 39 years old in good health. CDR3s include the opening cysteine and the closing phenylalanine or tryptophan. The order of the fields is V gene, D gene, clone size, J gene, CDR3 protein, CDR3 DNA. D genes are given only for firm matches. Clone size is shown for a subset of rows, as once, few, many or a class of expanded clone.

TRBV2	NA	NA	TRBJ2-2	CASRDSRTGELFF	TGTGCCAGCAGAGACAGTCGGACCGGGGAGCTGTTTTTT
TRBV28	TRBD2	NA	TRBJ2-1	CASTVFGTSGLSYNEQFF	TGTGCCAGCACCGTATTTGGGACTAGCGGGCTCTCCTACAATGAGCAGTTCTTC
TRBV21-1	NA	NA	TRBJ1-4	CASSKYHKGTGCNEKLFF	TGTGCCAGCAGCAAATATCATAAGGGAACTGGTTGTAATGAAAAACTGTTTTTT
TRBV6-1	NA	NA	TRBJ2-7	CASSEAGTSAYEQYF	TGTGCCAGCAGTGAAGCGGGGACCTCGGCCTACGAGCAGTACTTC
TRBV18	NA	NA	TRBJ1-5	CASSQGNSGQPQHF	TGTGCCAGCTCACAGGGGAATTCTGGCCAGCCCCAGCATTTT
TRBV28	NA	NA	TRBJ2-3	CASSPPKKTDTQYF	TGTGCCAGCAGTCCCCCTAAGAAGACAGATACGCAGTATTTT
TRBV5-4	TRBD2	NA	TRBJ2-1	CASRLAEEQFF	TGTGCCAGCAGGCTAGCGGAGGAGCAGTTCTTC
TRBV27	TRBD1	NA	TRBJ1-2	CASSLGTGMGYTF	TGTGCCAGCAGTTTAGGGACAGGGATGGGCTACACCTTC
TRBV18	TRBD1	NA	TRBJ1-2	CASSPPENRGISYTF	TGTGCCAGCTCACCACCGGAAAACAGGGGGATTAGCTACACCTTC
TRBV7-2	NA	NA	TRBJ2-7	CASSPRQRLIYEQYF	TGTGCCAGCAGCCCCCGACAGAGACTAATCTACGAGCAGTACTTC
TRBV6-1	NA	NA	TRBJ1-6	CASSVQGPSYNSPLHF	TGTGCCAGCAGTGTGCAGGGGCCTTCTTATAATTCACCCCTCCACTTT
TRBV4-2	NA	NA	TRBJ1-5	CASSQDLTGTGSNQPQHF	TGTGCCAGCAGCCAAGATTTGACGGGAACAGGGAGCAATCAGCCCCAGCATTTT
TRBV11-1	NA	NA	TRBJ1-1	CASSLSNSEAFF	TGTGCCAGCAGCCTAAGCAACTCTGAAGCTTTCTTT
TRBV7-9	NA	NA	TRBJ2-7	CASSLSGVPFYEQYF	TGTGCCAGCAGCTTGTCGGGGGTCCCCTTCTACGAGCAGTACTTC
TRBV6-6	TRBD1	NA	TRBJ1-1	CASSDRQGESAFF	TGTGCCAGCAGCGACCGACAGGGAGAGTCAGCTTTCTTT
TRBV2	NA	NA	TRBJ1-4	CASGRTATPNEKLFF	TGTGCCAGCGGGAGGACGGCGACCCCTAATGAAAAACTGTTTTTT
TRBV7-8	NA	NA	TRBJ1-5	CASSLGSGPQHF	TGTGCCAGCAGCTTAGGGTCGGGTCCCCAGCATTTT
TRBV11-2	TRBD1	NA	TRBJ2-1	CASSLVTGEVYNEQFF	TGTGCCAGCAGCTTGGTGACAGGGGAAGTCTACAATGAGCAGTTCTTC
TRBV6-4	TRBD2	NA	TRBJ2-1	CASSPLSGSYNEQFF	TGTGCCAGCAGTCCCCTGAGCGGGAGTTACAATGAGCAGTTCTTC
TRBV6-5	TRBD1	NA	TRBJ1-6	CASSYSGGRGDSPLHF	TGTGCCAGCAGTTACTCTGGGGGCAGGGGGGATTCACCCCTCCACTTT
TRBV6-5	NA	NA	TRBJ2-7	CASSRGGYEQYF	TGTGCCAGCAGCCGAGGGGGGTACGAGCAGTACTTC
TRBV29-1	NA	NA	TRBJ1-2	CSVDGALRARGYTF	TGCAGCGTTGATGGGGCCCTACGTGCCCGCGGCTACACCTTC
TRBV6-6	TRBD1	NA	TRBJ2-7	CASSRGQSYEQYF	TGTGCCAGCAGTAGGGGACAGTCCTACGAGCAGTACTTC
TRBV18	TRBD2	NA	TRBJ2-4	CASSPLAGDMKNIQYF	TGTGCCAGCTCACCACTAGCGGGAGATATGAAAAACATTCAGTACTTC
TRBV18	NA	NA	TRBJ1-6	CASSPRDSGTLHF	TGTGCCAGCTCACCACGGGATAGTGGTACCCTCCACTTT
TRBV9	TRBD1	NA	TRBJ2-5	CASSSVGGTGGIETQYF	TGTGCCAGCAGCTCAGTAGGAGGGACAGGGGGCATTGAGACCCAGTACTTC
TRBV10-3	NA	NA	TRBJ2-7	CAISGEGGRSVYEQYF	TGTGCCATCAGTGGTGAAGGAGGGAGAAGCGTCTACGAGCAGTACTTC
TRBV6-2/TRBV6-3	TRBD2	NA	TRBJ2-3	CASSYPRGTSGIQYF	TGTGCCAGCAGTTACCCCAGGGGGACTAGCGGTATTCAGTATTTT
TRBV9	NA	NA	TRBJ2-5	CASSVAGADTTGTQYF	TGTGCCAGCAGCGTAGCGGGTGCGGACACAACGGGGACCCAGTACTTC
TRBV5-1	NA	NA	TRBJ1-5	CASSLAFGIQPQHF	TGCGCCAGCAGCTTGGCCTTCGGGATCCAGCCCCAGCATTTT
TRBV29-1	NA	NA	TRBJ2-1	CSVARDQPYNEQFF	TGCAGCGTTGCCCGGGACCAACCCTACAATGAGCAGTTCTTC
TRBV5-8	NA	NA	TRBJ2-5	CASSLAARETQYF	TGTGCCAGCAGCTTGGCGGCAAGAGAGACCCAGTACTTC
TRBV2	NA	NA	TRBJ1-1	CASSVQLGFAFF	TGTGCCAGCAGTGTTCAGTTGGGGTTCGCTTTCTTT
TRBV7-8	TRBD2	NA	TRBJ2-1	CASGRVGLNEQFF	TGTGCCAGCGGGAGGGTGGGCCTCAATGAGCAGTTCTTC
TRBV6-1	NA	NA	TRBJ1-6	CASSKAQTGFNNSPLHF	TGTGCCAGCAGTAAAGCTCAGACAGGATTTAATAATTCACCCCTCCACTTT
TRBV24-1	NA	NA	TRBJ2-1	CATSRGYNEQFF	TGTGCCACCAGTAGGGGATACAATGAGCAGTTCTTC
TRBV12-3/TRBV12-4	NA	once	TRBJ1-5	CASSWLGDQPQHF	TGTGCCAGCAGTTGGTTAGGGGATCAGCCCCAGCATTTT
TRBV11-2	TRBD1	NA	TRBJ2-2	CATSGQGIGELFF	TGTGCCACCTCGGGACAGGGGATTGGGGAGCTGTTTTTT
TRBV11-2	NA	NA	TRBJ1-2	CASSRGQGDGYTF	TGTGCCAGCAGCCGGGGGCAGGGCGACGGCTACACCTTC
TRBV18	TRBD2	NA	TRBJ2-1	CASSQSSGLAGPTYNEQFF	TGTGCCAGCTCCCAGTCATCGGGGTTAGCGGGACCGACCTACAATGAGCAGTTCTTC
TRBV7-9	NA	NA	TRBJ1-5	CASSLQGNQPQHF	TGTGCCAGCAGCTTACAGGGGAATCAGCCCCAGCATTTT
TRBV5-1	NA	NA	TRBJ2-1	CASSLGQGNNEQFF	TGCGCCAGCAGCTTAGGGCAGGGTAACAATGAGCAGTTCTTC
TRBV29-1	TRBD1	once	TRBJ1-1	CSAGQENTEAFF	TGCAGCGCCGGACAGGAGAACACTGAAGCTTTCTTT
TRBV9	TRBD1	NA	TRBJ1-3	CASSKQGAGNTIYF	TGTGCCAGCAGCAAACAGGGGGCTGGAAACACCATATATTTT
TRBV6-5	NA	NA	TRBJ1-2	CASSYSTGDGYTF	TGTGCCAGCAGTTACTCAACGGGGGATGGCTACACCTTC
TRBV19	TRBD2	NA	TRBJ2-6	CASTREAGGPSGANVLTF	TGTGCCAGTACCAGGGAGGCGGGAGGGCCATCTGGGGCCAACGTCCTGACTTTC
TRBV20-1	NA	NA	TRBJ1-1	CSASLAGSEAFF	TGCAGTGCTAGTTTGGCGGGGTCTGAAGCTTTCTTT
TRBV21-1	NA	NA	TRBJ2-7	CASSLGRYEQYF	TGTGCCAGCAGCCTTGGGAGATACGAGCAGTACTTC
TRBV6-5	TRBD1	NA	TRBJ1-1	CASRGDRLNTEAFF	TGTGCCAGCAGAGGGGACAGGCTGAACACTGAAGCTTTCTTT
TRBV27	NA	once	TRBJ2-2	CATQDNTGELFF	TGTGCCACCCAAGATAACACCGGGGAGCTGTTTTTT
TRBV4-3	NA	NA	TRBJ1-5	CASSPKLGGANQPQHF	TGCGCCAGCAGCCCAAAGCTGGGAGGGGCCAATCAGCCCCAGCATTTT
TRBV4-1	TRBD1	NA	TRBJ1-6	CASSQELRQGARSYNSPLHF	TGCGCCAGCAGCCAAGAGTTGCGACAGGGGGCTAGGTCCTATAATTCACCCCTCCACTTT
TRBV2	NA	NA	TRBJ1-3	CASREHGSGNTIYF	TGTGCCAGCAGGGAGCACGGCTCTGGAAACACCATATATTTT
TRBV3-1/TRBV3-2	TRBD1	once	TRBJ2-7	CASSQTDRGYEQYF	TGTGCCAGCAGCCAAACGGACAGGGGCTACGAGCAGTACTTC
TRBV12-3/TRBV12-4	NA	once	TRBJ1-2	CASSLAGPYGYTF	TGTGCCAGCAGTTTAGCGGGGCCCTATGGCTACACCTTC